This T cell receptor (beta chain) derives from a study of cytomegalovirus exposure and HLA in healthy donors. TCRdb's table, derived via immunoSEQ multiplex PCR, lists solely in-frame clones and lacks some. The sample shows roughly 220,000 clones, about 89% of them seen only once. Details on this clone: No antigen is known for it.

Study-level points and caveats: Under in vitro conditions, a few CMV-associated chains were confirmed as specific for CMV antigens. The study designated around 150 TCR beta chains cytomegalovirus-associated.

CDR1 is MDHEN, CDR2 SYDVKM, per germline. This CDR3 is 14 amino acids long. Trimming took off 3 bases at V and 6 bases at J, with 14 bases between the two ends. The sample taken for sequencing was PBMCs. The receptor was derived from a young woman in good health and CMV-seronegative. The V and J genes are TRBV28 and TRBJ1-2; tentative D call: TRBD1 (6 bases). CDR3 in DNA: TGTGCCAGCAGTTTCCCCGGACAGAGTAATGGCTACACCTTC. Protein product: CASSFPGQSNGYTF.